The sequence of this TCR beta chain was determined in a study of T cell responses to AZD1222 COVID-19 vaccine. The protocol was immunoSEQ multiplex PCR, while the TCRdb copy is restricted to in-frame clones and leaves out a portion. The sample carries 100,000 to 140,000 clones, 87% recorded once. By sample fraction, this clone is medium-sized (0.01 to 0.1%). CDR3 length: 13 amino acids. J gave up 7 bases and V 7 bases, and 5 bases lay outside the gene matches. Germline values: CDR1 WSHSY, CDR2 SAAADI. The specimen comprised peripheral blood, sampled 28 days after the second AZD1222 dose. The chain couples TRBV10-2 to TRBJ2-1; 9 nucleotides line up with TRBD1. The clonotype originates from an adult who received the AZD1222 COVID-19 vaccine. As DNA, the CDR3 is TGCGCCAGCACCCCACAGGGGGCGAATGAGCAGTTCTTC. It codes for CASTPQGANEQFF.